This T cell receptor beta chain originates from a study of identical twins. General study results and limits: Low generation probability was overrepresented in out-of-frame alpha sequences shared by twins.

The table lists this clonotype with a count of one. The antigen is undetermined. TCRdb reprocessed the 5' RACE reads via MiXCR and lists one record per CDR3 protein. The profile shows hundreds of thousands of distinct CDR3 sequences, roughly 20% of them singletons. This CDR3 is 16 amino acids long. The V end was cut by 6 bases, the J end by 6 bases, with 23 bases between. Per germline, CDR1 SGHRS and CDR2 YFSETQ. These data were also reused for a study on T cells expressing NK-cell markers. That work contributes: Eight donors were sequenced, seven testing HCMV-seropositive and one testing seronegative. Among CD8+ T cells from over 5 donors, dominant NKG2C+ clonotypes accounted for roughly 1.0-7.0%.

The receptor was derived from a woman younger than 35 in good health. The gene calls are TRBV5-1 and TRBJ2-3, with D possibly being TRBD1 (6 bases). The sequencing sample was made of PBMCs. The CDR3 reads CASTITAGAGADTQYF. The CDR3 nucleotides are TGCGCCAGCACGATCACCGCAGGGGCCGGCGCGGATACGCAGTATTTT.